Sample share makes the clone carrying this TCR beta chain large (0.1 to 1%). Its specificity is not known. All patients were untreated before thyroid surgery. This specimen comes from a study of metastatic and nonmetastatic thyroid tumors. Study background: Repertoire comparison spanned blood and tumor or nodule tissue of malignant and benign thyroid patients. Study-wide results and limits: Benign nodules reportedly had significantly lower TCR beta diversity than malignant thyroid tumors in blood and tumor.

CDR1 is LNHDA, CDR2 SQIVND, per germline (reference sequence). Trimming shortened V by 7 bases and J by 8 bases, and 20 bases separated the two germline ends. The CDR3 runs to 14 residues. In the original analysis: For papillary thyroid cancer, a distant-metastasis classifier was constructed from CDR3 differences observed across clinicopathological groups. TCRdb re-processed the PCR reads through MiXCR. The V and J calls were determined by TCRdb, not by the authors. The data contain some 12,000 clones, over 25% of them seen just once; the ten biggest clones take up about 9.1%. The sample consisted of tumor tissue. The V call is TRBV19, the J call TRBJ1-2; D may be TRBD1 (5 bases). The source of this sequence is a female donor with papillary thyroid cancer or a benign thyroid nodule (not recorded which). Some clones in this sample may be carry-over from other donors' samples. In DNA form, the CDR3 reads TGTGCCAGTAAGAAGTCCCGGTCCGGGGGGGGCTACACCTTC. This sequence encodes CASKKSRSGGGYTF. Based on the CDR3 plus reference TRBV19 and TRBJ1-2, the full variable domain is DGGITQSPKYLFRKEGQNVTLSCEQNLNHDAMYWYRQDPGQGLRLIYYSQIVNDFQKGDIAEGYSVSREKKESFPLTVTSAQKNPTAFYLCASKKSRSGGGYTFGSGTRLTVV.